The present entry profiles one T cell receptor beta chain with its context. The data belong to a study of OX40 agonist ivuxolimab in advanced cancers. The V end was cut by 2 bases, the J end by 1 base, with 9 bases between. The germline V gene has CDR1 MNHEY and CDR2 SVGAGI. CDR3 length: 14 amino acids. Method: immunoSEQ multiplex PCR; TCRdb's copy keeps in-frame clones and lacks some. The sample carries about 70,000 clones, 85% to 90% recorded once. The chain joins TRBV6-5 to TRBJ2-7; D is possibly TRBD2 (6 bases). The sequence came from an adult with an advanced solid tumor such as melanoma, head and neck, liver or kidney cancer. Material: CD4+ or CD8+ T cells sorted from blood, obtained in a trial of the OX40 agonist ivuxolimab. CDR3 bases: TGTGCCAGCAGTTACAACGGGGGTTCCTACGAGCAGTACTTC. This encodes CASSYNGGSYEQYF.